The sequence of this T cell receptor (beta chain) was determined in a study of CD8 T cells in ankylosing spondylitis. This CDR3 is built from 14 residues. The germline CDR1 and CDR2 sequences are SGHTA and FQGNSA. Trimming stripped 6 bases from V and 5 bases from J, with 13 bases between. This clonotype was found many times. Its antigen is unidentified. TCRdb reprocessed the 5' RACE reads via MiXCR and lists one record per CDR3 protein. The table shows 150,000 to 200,000 distinct CDR3 sequences, with 10% to 15% occurring only once. The study, taken as a whole, reports: Earlier studies detected some motif variants in reactive arthritis synovial fluid and blood. A CD8+ phenotype characterized the disease-linked clones, which were relatively rare in peripheral blood.

This receptor was taken from a female donor with ankylosing spondylitis or in good health (not recorded which). The chain is built from TRBV7-2 and TRBJ2-2; the D gene could be TRBD1 or TRBD2 (5 bases each). Sequences were obtained from blood, either unsorted or a sorted T cell fraction (not recorded which). Here the CDR3 reads CASSLSWGTGELFF. CDR3 bases: TGTGCCAGCAGTTTGAGCTGGGGGACCGGGGAGCTGTTTTTT. The full variable domain, with the rest looked up from reference TRBV7-2 and TRBJ2-2, is GAGVSQSPSNKVTEKGKDVELRCDPISGHTALYWYRQSLGQGLEFLIYFQGNSAPDKSGLPSDRFSAERTGGSVSTLTIQRTQQEDSAVYLCASSLSWGTGELFFGEGSRLTVL.